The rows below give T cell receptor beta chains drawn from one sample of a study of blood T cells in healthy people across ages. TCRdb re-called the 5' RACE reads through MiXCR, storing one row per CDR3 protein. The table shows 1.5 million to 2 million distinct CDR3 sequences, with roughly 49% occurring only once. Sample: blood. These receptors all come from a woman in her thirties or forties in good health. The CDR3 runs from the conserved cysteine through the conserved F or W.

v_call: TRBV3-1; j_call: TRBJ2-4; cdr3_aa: CASSRHPYERYF
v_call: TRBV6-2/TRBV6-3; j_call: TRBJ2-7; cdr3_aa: CASSYSEIGRVLSYEQYF
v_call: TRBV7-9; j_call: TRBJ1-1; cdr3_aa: CASSSGLMNTEAFF
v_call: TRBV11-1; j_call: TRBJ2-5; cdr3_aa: CASSLTSVDRQETQYF
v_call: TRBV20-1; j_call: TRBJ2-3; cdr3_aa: CSATLQVMQYF
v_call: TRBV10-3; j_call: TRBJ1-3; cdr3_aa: CATFGNTIYF
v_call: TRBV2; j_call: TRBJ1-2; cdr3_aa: CASSDPWNSNYGYTF
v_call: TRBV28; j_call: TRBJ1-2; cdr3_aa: CASSPLSGASVYGYTF
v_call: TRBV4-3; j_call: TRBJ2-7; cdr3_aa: CASSQAVGLSSYEQYF
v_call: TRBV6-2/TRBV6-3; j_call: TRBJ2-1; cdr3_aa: CASSFTGVYEQFF
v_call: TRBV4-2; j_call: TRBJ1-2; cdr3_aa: CASSQQKDRGLGGYTF
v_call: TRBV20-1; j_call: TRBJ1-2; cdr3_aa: CSARDRTGVNYGYTF
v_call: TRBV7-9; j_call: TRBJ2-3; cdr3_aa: CASSLEQRTDTQYF
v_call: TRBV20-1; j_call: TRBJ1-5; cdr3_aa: CSASRGYSNQPQHF
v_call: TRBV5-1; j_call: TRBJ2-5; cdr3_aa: CASSSMITGHSEQYF
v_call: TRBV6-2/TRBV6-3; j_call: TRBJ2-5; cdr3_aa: CASRNGLAEETQYF
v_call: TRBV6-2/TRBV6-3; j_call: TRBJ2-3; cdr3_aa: CASSRYVPAAQYF
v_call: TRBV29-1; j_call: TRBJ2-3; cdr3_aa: CSVEDLIVTGEYF
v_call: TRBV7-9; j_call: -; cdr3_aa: CASGTKGTQYF
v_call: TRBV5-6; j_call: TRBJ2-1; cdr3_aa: CASSLYEGQGCNEQFF
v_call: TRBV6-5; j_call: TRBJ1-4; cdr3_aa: CASSYSSTGREKLFF
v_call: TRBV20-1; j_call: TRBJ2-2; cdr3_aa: CSASRPNTGELFF
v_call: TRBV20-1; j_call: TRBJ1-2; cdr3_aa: CSARSTGWGYTF
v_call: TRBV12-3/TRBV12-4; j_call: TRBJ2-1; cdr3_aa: CASSFRLAGRYNEQFF
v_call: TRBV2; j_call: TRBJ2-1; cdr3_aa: CASSDSREQFF
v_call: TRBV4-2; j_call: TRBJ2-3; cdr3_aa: CASSQEGPGGEGDTQYF
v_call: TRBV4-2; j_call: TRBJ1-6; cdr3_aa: CASSQTGQPAYNSPLHF
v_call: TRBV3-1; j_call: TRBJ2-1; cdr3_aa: CATKTGTSGGEQFF
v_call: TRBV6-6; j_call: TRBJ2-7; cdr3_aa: CASSSGTSGFYNEQYF
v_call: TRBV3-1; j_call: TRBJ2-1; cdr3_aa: CASSLRQISYNEQFF
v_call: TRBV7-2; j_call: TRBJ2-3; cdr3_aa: CASSLDRVAGTQYF
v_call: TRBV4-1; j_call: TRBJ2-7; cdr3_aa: CASSQDFSGASYEQYF
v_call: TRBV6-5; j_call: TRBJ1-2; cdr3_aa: CASRSTGGIYGYTF
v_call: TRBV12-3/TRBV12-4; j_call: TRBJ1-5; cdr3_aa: CASSTPETGTVNQPQHF
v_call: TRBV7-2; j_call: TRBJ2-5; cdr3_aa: CASSLVGLQETQYF
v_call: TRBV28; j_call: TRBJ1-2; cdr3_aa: CANTWTGEFDGYTF
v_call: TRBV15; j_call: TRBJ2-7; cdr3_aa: CATSRDRQGLYEQYF
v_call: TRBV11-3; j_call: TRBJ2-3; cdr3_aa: CASSLGSGPGADTQYF
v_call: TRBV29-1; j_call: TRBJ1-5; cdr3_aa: CSVRQYGQPQHF
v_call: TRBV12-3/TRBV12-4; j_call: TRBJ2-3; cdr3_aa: CASSPGTSGADTQYF
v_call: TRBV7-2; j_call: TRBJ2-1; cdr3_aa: CASSSTGPVGNEQFF
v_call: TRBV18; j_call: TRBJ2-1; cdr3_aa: CASSPPVQSGTGEQFF
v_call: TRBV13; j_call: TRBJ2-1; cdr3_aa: CASSLAPRDPWNEQFF